The next 14 T cell receptor beta chains were all read from a single sample in a study of control samples from healthy donors and cancer patients. Assay used: immunoSEQ multiplex PCR; TCRdb lists only in-frame clones, some missing. The sample lists about 140,000 clones, approximately 94% seen once, with over 10% in the top ten. Sequencing was done on a sample of blood. These receptors were taken from a man between 35 and 55 years old in good health.

This chain links TRBV11-2 with TRBJ2-3; 11 bases line up with TRBD2. The germline V gene has CDR1 SGHAT and CDR2 FQNNGV. The CDR3 totals 18 residues. J was trimmed by 3 bases and V by 6 bases; bases with no gene match: 14. CDR3 in DNA: TGTGCCAGCAGAAGCAGACTAGCGGGACTCCGCTGGACAGATACGCAGTATTTT. Its translation is CASRSRLAGLRWTDTQYF.

CDR3 DNA sequence: TGCGCCAGCAGCCAATCAACCCCACTAGCGGGGGGTCAGGATACGCAGTATTTT. Translating it yields CASSQSTPLAGGQDTQYF. The genes are TRBV4-3 and TRBJ2-3; the match to TRBD2 covers 12 bases. CDR1 and CDR2 (germline): LGHNA, YSLEER. The CDR3 has 18 amino acids. The trim removed 2 bases at V and 6 bases at J, leaving 12 bases unmatched.

The chain carries TRBV19 and TRBJ1-1; D unclear. V gave up 8 bases and J gave up 5 bases, with 21 bases separating them. Germline loops: CDR1 LNHDA, CDR2 SQIVND (reference sequence). The CDR3 runs to 15 residues. The CDR3 loop reads CASAAGRRVGTEAFF. In nucleotides, the CDR3 is TGTGCCAGTGCGGCTGGCAGGAGGGTTGGGACTGAAGCTTTCTTT.

The chain joins TRBV18 to TRBJ1-1, with 9 bases identical to TRBD1. V lost 3 bases, J lost 4 bases, and 3 bases stayed unmatched. Germline V gene sequence: CDR1 KGHSH, CDR2 LQKENI. The CDR3 loop spans 14 amino acids. CDR3 sequence (DNA): TGTGCCAGCTCACCCGCGACAGGGGGCACTGAAGCTTTCTTT. It specifies CASSPATGGTEAFF.

The chain joins TRBV11-2 to TRBJ1-1, with no clear D. The CDR3 extends over 11 amino acids. Germline CDR1 is SGHAT and CDR2 is FQNNGV. The germline V and J ends were trimmed by 5 bases and 8 bases, with 9 bases remaining between them. The CDR3 spells CASSPGLEAFF. CDR3 nucleotide sequence: TGTGCCAGCAGCCCGGGTTTGGAAGCTTTCTTT.

The chain joins TRBV7-2 to TRBJ1-1; D ambiguous. V shed 4 bases and J shed 6 bases, with 15 bases lying between them. The CDR3 length is 14 residues. Germline assignment: CDR1 SGHTA and CDR2 FQGNSA. The CDR3 is CASSYRQRSAEAFF. CDR3 sequence (DNA): TGTGCCAGCAGCTATCGGCAGAGGTCCGCTGAAGCTTTCTTT.

The V gene is TRBV25-1, the J gene TRBJ1-6; 7 bases map to TRBD1. The CDR3 sequence is 15 residues long. V lost 4 bases and J lost 7; bases outside the gene matches: 7. The V gene's germline CDR1 is MGHDK and CDR2 SYGVNS. The DNA for the CDR3 is TGTGCCAGCAGTGGTCAGGGGGGTGGGAATTCACCCCTCCACTTT. It yields the protein CASSGQGGGNSPLHF.

The chain recombines TRBV11-3 with TRBJ1-1; D call uncertain. The V and J ends lost 5 bases and 0 bases respectively, with 10 bases between them. Germline V gene sequence: CDR1 SGHNT, CDR2 YENEEA. This CDR3 is 14 amino acids long. CDR3 loop: CASSPSRLNTEAFF. CDR3 DNA: TGTGCCAGCAGCCCCAGCAGGTTGAACACTGAAGCTTTCTTT.

The chain joins TRBV6-2 or TRBV6-3 to TRBJ1-6; TRBD1 agrees at 8 bases. Trimming at V came to 3 bases and at J to 9 bases, leaving 10 bases not matched to a gene. CDR1 is MNHEY, CDR2 SVGEGT, per germline. This CDR3 is built from 16 residues. The CDR3 spells CASSYPLGQASSPLHF. The CDR3 DNA sequence: TGTGCCAGCAGTTATCCCTTGGGACAGGCATCTTCACCCCTCCACTTT.

The chain couples TRBV25-1 to TRBJ2-6, with D tentatively TRBD2 (5 bases). This CDR3 has 17 residues. From germline, CDR1 is MGHDK and CDR2 SYGVNS. Deletions cut 1 base from V and 2 bases from J, with 12 bases between. For the CDR3, the DNA is TGTGCCAGCAGTGAATGGGAGTCCCTCACTGGGGCCAACGTCCTGACTTTC. Translated, it gives CASSEWESLTGANVLTF.

The chain recombines TRBV4-3 with TRBJ2-4; D assignment may be TRBD1 or TRBD2 (5 bases each). Trimming left V 2 bases short and J 3 bases short, with 14 bases between. In germline, CDR1 is LGHNA, CDR2 YSLEER. The CDR3 extends over 16 amino acids. In DNA, the CDR3 is TGCGCCAGCAGCCAAACCGGGACGGTGGGCAAAAACATTCAGTACTTC. Protein product: CASSQTGTVGKNIQYF.

Concerning this clone: Other DNA sequences in this sample translate to the same CDR3. The V call is TRBV12-3 or TRBV12-4, the J call TRBJ1-1, with D possibly matching TRBD1 (5 bases). Between the trimmed V and J ends, which lost 3 bases and 4 bases, there was a span of 6 bases. The CDR3 runs to 12 residues. The CDR3 DNA sequence: TGTGCCAGCAGTTTCGGGGGCACTGAAGCTTTCTTT. Its protein product is CASSFGGTEAFF.

The V call is TRBV14, the J call TRBJ1-6; D is unresolved. V lost 4 bases and J 10 bases, leaving 17 bases between the germline ends. Germline V lookup: CDR1 SGHDN, CDR2 FVKESK. The CDR3 extends over 15 amino acids. CDR3 protein: CASSRSSRPESPLHF. DNA of the CDR3: TGTGCCAGCAGCCGTTCTTCCCGGCCAGAGTCACCCCTCCACTTT. Full variable domain (outside the CDR3, taken from reference TRBV14 and TRBJ1-6): EAGVTQFPSHSVIEKGQTVTLRCDPISGHDNLYWYRRVMGKEIKFLLHFVKESKQDESGMPNNRFLAERTGGTYSTLKVQPAELEDSGVYFCASSRSSRPESPLHFGNGTRLTVT.

The genes are TRBV5-4 and TRBJ2-7; TRBD1 matches 7 bases. With V trimmed by 0 bases and J by 0 bases, 3 bases remained unmatched. Germline V CDR1 and CDR2: SGHNT, YYREEE (reference sequence). The CDR3 is 15 amino acids. As DNA, the CDR3 is TGTGCCAGCAGCTTGGGGACAGGACCCTCCTACGAGCAGTACTTC. It is translated as CASSLGTGPSYEQYF.